This T cell receptor (beta chain) originates from a study of shared clonotypes between healthy human individuals. Study context: There were three CD4 naive, three CD4 memory, two CD8 naive and one CD8 memory plates per donor. Study-wide results and caveats: Large sequencing depth failed to make sorted-subset sequencing complete, rarefaction showed. Clonotype sharing across four donors was observed for 4% to 6.5% of naive CD4 clonotypes.

As regards this clone: Its antigen is still unknown.

In the source study's methods: ImmunoSEQ output lacked quality scores and full-length reads, limiting matched filtering. TCRdb keeps only in-frame clones here, not all; method: immunoSEQ multiplex PCR. The DNA was the basis for D and trimming; V, J and clone size are from that table. This table holds under 2.5 million clones, just under 95% found once. CDR3 length: 14 residues. Germline CDR1 SGHVS, CDR2 FNYEAQ. Trimming removed 4 bases at V and 2 bases at J, with 10 bases between. Material: naive CD4+ T cells from PBMCs. Subset denoted: CD45RA+ positively selected. This rearrangement joins TRBV7-6 to TRBJ2-3; tentatively, D is TRBD1 (5 bases). The TCR originated in a man younger than 30 in good health. Some clones in this sample may be carry-over from other donors' samples. The CDR3 here is CASSSYRNTDTQYF. CDR3 nucleotide sequence: TGTGCCAGCAGCTCCTACAGGAACACAGATACGCAGTATTTT.